This T cell receptor beta chain was recorded in a study of control samples from healthy donors and cancer patients. TCRdb's copy holds only in-frame clones and misses some; the assay was immunoSEQ multiplex PCR. This table holds 110,000 or so clones, around 89% found once. V shed 10 bases, J shed 5 bases, and the junction held 4 bases outside the gene matches. The CDR3 sequence is 12 residues long. Sequenced material: blood. The source of this sequence is a woman between 50 and 59 years old in good health. The genes are TRBV12-3 or TRBV12-4 and TRBJ2-2; 7 bases line up with TRBD1. DNA for the CDR3: TGTGCCACCACCAGGGGGACCGGGGAGCTGTTTTTT. Protein: CATTRGTGELFF.